The rows below give T cell receptor beta chains drawn from one sample of a study of early T cells in non-severe SARS-CoV-2 infection. TCRdb re-called the 5' RACE reads with MiXCR, one entry per CDR3 protein. This sample has tens of thousands of distinct CDR3 sequences, with about an eighth found just once. Sequencing was performed on whole blood. The receptors come from an adult who was a healthcare worker with PCR-confirmed SARS-CoV-2 infection or an uninfected control (not recorded which). Each CDR3 is given with its conserved first and last residue. A D gene is named only where the DNA matches it firmly. Size tells how often a clone was seen (once, few, many) or the class of an expanded clone, and some rows leave it out.

v_gene	abundance	d_gene	j_gene	CDR3aa	CDR3nt
TRBV3-1	few	.	TRBJ2-7	CASSLVPSDEQYF	TGTGCCAGCAGCCTCGTCCCCTCTGACGAGCAGTACTTC
TRBV11-2	few	TRBD2	TRBJ2-1	CASSARTSGLPGGVYNEQFF	TGTGCCAGCAGCGCTCGGACTAGCGGACTGCCGGGGGGCGTCTACAATGAGCAGTTCTTC
TRBV27	few	TRBD1	TRBJ2-5	CASSFLGYRGTQYF	TGTGCCAGCAGTTTCCTGGGCTACAGGGGGACCCAGTACTTC
TRBV28	few	.	TRBJ2-7	CASGNEQYF	TGTGCCAGCGGGAACGAGCAGTACTTC
TRBV28	large	TRBD1	TRBJ2-6	CATTNPGQDLSGANVLTF	TGTGCCACCACCAACCCAGGACAGGACTTGTCTGGGGCCAACGTCCTGACTTTC
TRBV6-6	few	.	TRBJ2-3	CASWGSTDTQYF	TGTGCCAGCTGGGGCTCCACAGATACGCAGTATTTT
TRBV20-1	few	TRBD2	TRBJ2-2	CSASYGTSGSFGELFF	TGCAGTGCTAGCTACGGGACTAGCGGGAGTTTCGGGGAGCTGTTTTTT
TRBV5-6	many	.	TRBJ1-4	CASSFRAGANEKLFF	TGTGCCAGCAGCTTCAGGGCAGGGGCTAATGAAAAACTGTTTTTT
TRBV5-5	.	.	TRBJ1-1	CASSLLAGTMNTEAFF	TGTGCCAGCAGCTTGTTGGCAGGGACCATGAACACTGAAGCTTTCTTT
TRBV29-1	many	TRBD1	TRBJ2-1	CSVDGTGAIYNEQFF	TGCAGCGTTGACGGGACAGGGGCCATCTACAATGAGCAGTTCTTC
TRBV29-1	.	TRBD2	TRBJ2-1	CSVTTSTAVSYNEQFF	TGCAGCGTCACGACTAGCACTGCCGTCTCCTACAATGAGCAGTTCTTC
TRBV20-1	.	TRBD1	TRBJ1-2	CSARAGQGNYGYTF	TGCAGTGCTAGAGCGGGACAGGGGAACTATGGCTACACCTTC
TRBV29-1	few	.	TRBJ1-1	CSVPGAYGTEAFF	TGCAGCGTCCCAGGGGCGTACGGCACTGAAGCTTTCTTT
TRBV28	many	TRBD2	TRBJ2-7	CASSSTGTKSYEQYF	TGTGCCAGCAGTTCCACCGGGACTAAATCCTACGAGCAGTACTTC
TRBV5-1	.	.	TRBJ2-1	CASSLVANEQFF	TGCGCCAGCAGCTTGGTAGCCAATGAGCAGTTCTTC
TRBV5-1	.	TRBD1	TRBJ2-3	CASKGDRGADTQYF	TGCGCCAGCAAGGGGGACAGGGGAGCAGATACGCAGTATTTT
TRBV7-3	.	.	TRBJ2-1	CASSLRGDNYNEQFF	TGTGCCAGCAGCTTAAGGGGGGACAATTACAATGAGCAGTTCTTC
TRBV7-8	few	TRBD2	TRBJ2-7	CASSFATSGLREQYF	TGTGCCAGCAGCTTTGCGACTAGCGGCCTGCGCGAGCAGTACTTC
TRBV7-6	few	.	TRBJ2-3	CASSRTPRADTQYF	TGTGCCAGCAGCCGGACCCCTAGGGCAGATACGCAGTATTTT
TRBV7-3	.	.	TRBJ2-2	CASRREANTGELFF	TGTGCCAGCCGGAGGGAGGCGAACACCGGGGAGCTGTTTTTT
TRBV2	.	.	TRBJ2-2	CASSQGTNTGELFF	TGTGCCAGCAGTCAAGGGACGAACACCGGGGAGCTGTTTTTT
TRBV15	few	.	TRBJ2-1	CATSRDRAHNEQFF	TGTGCCACCAGCAGAGACCGGGCCCACAATGAGCAGTTCTTC
TRBV10-3	few	TRBD2	TRBJ2-5	CAISEGLAGKETQYF	TGTGCCATCAGTGAGGGGCTAGCGGGAAAGGAGACCCAGTACTTC
TRBV28	.	.	TRBJ1-1	CASTSPVNTEAFF	TGTGCCAGCACCTCCCCGGTGAACACTGAAGCTTTCTTT
TRBV3-1	many	TRBD1	TRBJ1-2	CASTSDRGRLLGYTF	TGTGCCAGCACCTCTGACAGGGGACGTCTATTAGGCTACACCTTC
TRBV9	.	.	TRBJ2-3	CASIDGGYIKDTQYF	TGTGCCAGCATCGACGGCGGGTACATTAAGGATACGCAGTATTTT
TRBV18	few	TRBD1	TRBJ1-2	CASRTGDSDYGYTF	TGTGCCAGTCGCACAGGGGACTCCGACTATGGCTACACCTTC
TRBV5-1	many	.	TRBJ2-5	CASSLGQAGGETQYF	TGCGCCAGCAGCTTGGGGCAGGCGGGCGGAGAGACCCAGTACTTC
TRBV29-1	many	TRBD1	TRBJ1-1	CSVDRGGFAEAFF	TGCAGCGTGGACAGGGGGGGCTTTGCTGAAGCTTTCTTT
TRBV28	many	.	TRBJ2-7	CASTLRSQGRREQYF	TGTGCCAGCACCCTCAGATCCCAGGGACGCCGCGAGCAGTACTTC
TRBV29-1	few	.	TRBJ2-1	CSVERTTGNEQFF	TGCAGCGTTGAAAGGACTACAGGCAATGAGCAGTTCTTC
TRBV20-1	few	TRBD1	TRBJ2-1	CSAPGTGWDEQFF	TGCAGTGCCCCCGGGACAGGGTGGGATGAGCAGTTCTTC
TRBV5-1	many	.	TRBJ2-7	CASSLGLSYRYEQYF	TGCGCCAGCAGCTTGGGATTATCCTACAGGTACGAGCAGTACTTC
TRBV3-1	many	.	TRBJ2-7	CASSRASYEQYF	TGTGCCAGCAGCCGGGCCTCCTACGAGCAGTACTTC
TRBV20-1	.	.	TRBJ2-4	CSARDTWDKNIQYF	TGCAGTGCTAGGGACACTTGGGACAAAAACATTCAGTACTTC
TRBV20-1	many	.	TRBJ2-1	CSAGRTNEQFF	TGCAGTGCTGGTCGTACCAATGAGCAGTTCTTC
TRBV3-1	.	.	TRBJ1-5	CASSLSRGEGQPQHF	TGTGCCAGCAGCCTCTCTCGGGGGGAAGGTCAGCCCCAGCATTTT
TRBV18	.	.	TRBJ2-1	CASSPPTSHEQFF	TGTGCCAGCTCACCACCAACTAGCCATGAGCAGTTCTTC
TRBV7-9	many	.	TRBJ2-1	CASSVGGVVSYNEQFF	TGTGCCAGCAGCGTCGGCGGGGTCGTGAGCTACAATGAGCAGTTCTTC
TRBV3-1	few	TRBD2	TRBJ2-1	CASSQLGLAGGINEQFF	TGTGCCAGCAGCCAACTGGGACTAGCGGGAGGGATAAATGAGCAGTTCTTC
TRBV7-9	many	.	TRBJ2-1	CASSPTGTLPYNEQFF	TGTGCCAGCAGCCCGACCGGGACCCTCCCATACAATGAGCAGTTCTTC
TRBV9	few	.	TRBJ2-2	CASSVQGMAGELFF	TGTGCCAGCAGCGTACAGGGAATGGCCGGGGAGCTGTTTTTT
TRBV2	few	.	TRBJ1-1	CASSQVRTEAEAFF	TGTGCCAGCAGCCAGGTCCGAACAGAAGCTGAAGCTTTCTTT
TRBV9	many	TRBD2	TRBJ2-1	CASSVREGPQNEQFF	TGTGCCAGCAGCGTACGGGAGGGCCCTCAAAATGAGCAGTTCTTC
TRBV29-1	many	.	TRBJ2-7	CSVENNYEQYF	TGCAGCGTTGAAAATAACTACGAGCAGTACTTC
TRBV10-3	.	TRBD2	TRBJ2-3	CAVSGRDTDTQYF	TGTGCCGTTAGCGGGAGGGATACAGATACGCAGTATTTT
TRBV13	.	.	TRBJ1-1	CASSLQGITEAFF	TGTGCCAGCAGCTTACAGGGTATCACTGAAGCTTTCTTT
TRBV5-4	.	TRBD1	TRBJ1-4	CASSLRGQGAEKLFF	TGTGCCAGCAGCTTACGGGGACAGGGCGCCGAAAAACTGTTTTTT